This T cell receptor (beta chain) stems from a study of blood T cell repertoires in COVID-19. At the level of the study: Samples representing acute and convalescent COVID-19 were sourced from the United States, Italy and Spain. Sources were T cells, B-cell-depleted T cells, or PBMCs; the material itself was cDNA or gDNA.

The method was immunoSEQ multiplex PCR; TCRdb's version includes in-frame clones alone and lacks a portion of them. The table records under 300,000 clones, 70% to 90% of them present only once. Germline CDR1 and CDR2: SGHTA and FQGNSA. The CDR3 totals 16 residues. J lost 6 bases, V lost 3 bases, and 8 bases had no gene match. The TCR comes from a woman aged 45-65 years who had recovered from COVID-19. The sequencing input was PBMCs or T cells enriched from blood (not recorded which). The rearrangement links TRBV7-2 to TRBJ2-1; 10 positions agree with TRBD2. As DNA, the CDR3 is TGTGCCAGCAGCTTCCAGACTAGCGGGTTGGGCAATGAGCAGTTCTTC. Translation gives CASSFQTSGLGNEQFF.